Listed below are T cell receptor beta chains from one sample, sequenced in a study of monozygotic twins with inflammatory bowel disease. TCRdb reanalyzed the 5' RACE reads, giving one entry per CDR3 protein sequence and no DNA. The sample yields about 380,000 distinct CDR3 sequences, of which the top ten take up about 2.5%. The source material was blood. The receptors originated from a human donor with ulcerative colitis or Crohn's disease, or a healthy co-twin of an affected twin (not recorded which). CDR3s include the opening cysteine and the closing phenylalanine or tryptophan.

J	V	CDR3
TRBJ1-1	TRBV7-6	CASSLVQGKGTEAFF
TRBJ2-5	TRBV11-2	CASSFQAGAQETQYF
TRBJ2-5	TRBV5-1	CASSGGTSGEETQYF
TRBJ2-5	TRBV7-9	CASSPLAGGGFRETQYF
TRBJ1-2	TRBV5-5	CASTQRSRDRNTF
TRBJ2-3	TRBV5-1	CASSLVTGGGTDTQYF
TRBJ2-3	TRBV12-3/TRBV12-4	CASSSGLDTQYF
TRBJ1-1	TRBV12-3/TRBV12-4	CASSPDRGKPAEAFF
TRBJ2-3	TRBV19	CASSTPGESTDTQYF
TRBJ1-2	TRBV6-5	CASSYSVTGGYGYTF
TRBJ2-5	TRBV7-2	CASSFWTGVEETQYF
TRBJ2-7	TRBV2	CASRDRGRPYEQYF
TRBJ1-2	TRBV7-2	CASSLGKQGGYTF